The T cell receptor beta chain described here comes from a study of identical twins. V lost 3 bases to trimming and J lost 0 bases, with 9 bases between them. Germline assignment: CDR1 LNHDA and CDR2 SQIVND (reference sequence). This CDR3 contains 15 residues. This clonotype was counted many times. Healthy Caucasian donors formed the entire cohort. TCRdb re-called the 5' RACE reads through MiXCR, storing one row per CDR3 protein. This table holds 640,000 or so distinct CDR3 sequences, over 5% found once. The sequence was collected from a man aged 18 to 29 in good health. The sequenced sample was naive T cells sorted from blood. The V and J genes are TRBV19 and TRBJ1-5; the D gene is possibly TRBD1 (6 bases). Here the CDR3 reads CASSISGDSNQPQHF. The DNA for the CDR3 is TGTGCCAGTAGTATCTCAGGGGATAGCAATCAGCCCCAGCATTTT. The complete variable domain, with remaining parts taken from reference TRBV19 and TRBJ1-5, reads DGGITQSPKYLFRKEGQNVTLSCEQNLNHDAMYWYRQDPGQGLRLIYYSQIVNDFQKGDIAEGYSVSREKKESFPLTVTSAQKNPTAFYLCASSISGDSNQPQHFGDGTRLSIL.